This TCR beta chain was documented in a study of shared clonotypes between healthy human individuals (dated by TCRdb to 2019 to 2021). For the wider study: Three men and a couple of women, aged 18 to 49 years, made up the cohort. Blood TCR repertoires of about 5 healthy adults were deeply sequenced to estimate repertoire size and the extent of clonotype sharing between individuals. To increase sequencing depth and limit assay-specific biases, different laboratories used diverse techniques to prepare libraries and sequence TCR repertoires. Leukapheresis yielded between about 0.94 and 8.9 billion PBMCs per donor. The research as a whole found: Pairwise subsampling indicated that sequencing depth was expected to affect the degree of clonotype sharing among donors. The small number of donors limited the genetic and exposure-history diversity represented. Only blood was sampled, and tissue TCR repertoires likely differ from those in blood.

Unmatched junction bases come to 5, with V trimmed by 0 bases and J by 7 bases. The CDR3, cysteine through phenylalanine, is 14 amino acids long. The sequence is cut down to CDR3 DNA, 42 bases in frame from base 1. Based on the germline V gene, the CDR1 and CDR2 sequences are SGHTA and FQGNSA. Donors were healthy HIV-negative adults with no recently reported acute infections or vaccinations. Every donor was a Caucasian adult residing in Nashville, Tennessee, USA. For unsorted samples, roughly 91 million PBMCs were counted, and genomic DNA was extracted using the QIAamp DNA Blood Mini kit. After blood collection by leukapheresis, PBMCs were isolated using Ficoll-Histopaque density gradient centrifugation and then cryopreserved in the vapor phase of liquid nitrogen. Comments on this clone: Its antigen is currently not known. No base quality information exists; no much larger clone differs at one position.

Using the deep immunoSEQ assay, multiplex PCR amplified TCR CDR3 regions from genomic DNA. Genomic DNA extracted from each cell subset was distributed evenly over all wells of several immunoSEQ 96-well plates, and each plate served as one replicate. For unsorted PBMC, each replicate PCR was loaded with approximately 300 ng genomic DNA, equivalent to about 33,000 T cell genomes. Genomic DNA from unsorted PBMC was sequenced over ten immunoSEQ deep assay plates. Purified libraries were quantified with a Qubit 3.0 fluorometer, sized on a Bioanalyzer 2100, and re-quantified with the KAPA Library Quantification kit. Every immunoSEQ 96-well plate was sequenced on a separate single-read 150-cycle Illumina NextSeq 550 flow cell. Concerning the study's data processing: Because the immunoSEQ output included only junctional sequences and no quality scores, the filtering could not be the same as the filtering used for full-length reads. Sequences were annotated with PyIR, a Python wrapper for IgBLAST v1.9, and V/J genes and CDR3 were assigned using IMGT germline references. Any read was removed if the V/J assignment was weak (E-value above 1e-6), the CDR3 was missing, or the read contained stop codons, out-of-frame junctions, or ambiguous translated residues. V3J clonotypes were defined by identical inferred V gene, J gene, and CDR3 amino acid sequence. Percentage overlap between repertoires was calculated by dividing the number of shared unique clonotypes by the size of the smaller repertoire. Three approaches were used to assess repertoire richness: RTK rarefaction, the Chao1 estimator, and Recon v2.1 estimates of unobserved clonotypes. Drawn from immuneACCESS, this table holds only the in-frame rearrangements with V and J called that TCRdb kept. Clones are partly lost; checked studies trace under half to an unresolved V gene and leave the rest unexplained. V and J calls and clone size follow that table, whereas D and trimming were derived from the DNA. The sample profile shows hundreds of thousands of clones; about 76% of them were found once. The leading ten clones occupy about 13% of the sample.

The sequenced sample consisted of PBMCs. The rearrangement joined TRBV7-2 to TRBJ1-2; the central 7 bases match TRBD1. The receptor was derived from a woman aged 40 to 50 in good health. Some clones in this sample may be carry-over from other donors' samples. The bases read TGTGCCAGCAGCTTAGCGGGAGGGGGCGCTGGCTACACCTTC. Its translation reads: CASSLAGGGAGYTF.